The source of this T cell receptor beta chain is a study of T-cell reconstitution after alpha-beta-depleted transplantation in children. This clonotype was observed a few times. In germline, CDR1 is SNHLY, CDR2 FYNNEI. V was pared by 6 bases and J by 5 bases, with 17 bases between. The CDR3 totals 14 residues. Unique molecular identifiers were built into the TCRbeta library. TCRdb independently ran MiXCR on the PCR reads; one entry per CDR3 protein. In the table there are some 490,000 distinct CDR3 sequences, 12% of which are singletons. Sequencing was performed on PBMCs from the stem cell graft donor, taken from the stem cell graft. This TCR came from a human donor who donated a stem cell graft to a child with combined immunodeficiency. The V call is TRBV2, the J call TRBJ2-7; tentatively, D is TRBD1 (6 bases). Written as DNA, the CDR3 is TGTGCCAGCAGCCCCGGGACATATTGGGACGAGCAGTACTTC. Protein: CASSPGTYWDEQYF.